The entry below gives a single TCR beta chain sequence along with its context. This clonotype has more than one count but fewer than ten. Its recognized antigen is unknown. The input lacks base qualities; no much larger clone sits a single base away. The sample belongs to a study of early T cells in non-severe SARS-CoV-2 infection (dated by TCRdb to the early 2020s). For context, the study as a whole: Bulk RNA from unsorted whole blood was used for TCR sequencing, so alpha and beta chains could not be paired. Results and caveats for the whole study, not just this receptor: VDJdb matching was skewed toward anti-spike CD8 responses and likely underestimated virus-specific expansions by missing private and CD4 specificities.

CDR1 and CDR2 are drawn from the germline V gene: SGHAT, FQNNGV. There are 15 amino acids in the CDR3, from cysteine to phenylalanine inclusive. Only CDR3 DNA is held: 45 bases, read in frame from base 1. V lost 7 bases and J lost 5 bases, and the count of bases not matched to a germline gene is 8. A case-control design nested within a healthcare worker cohort in London, UK, was used, with weekly nasopharyngeal swab PCR tests and blood sampling performed. Healthcare workers were recruited during the week of the UK lockdown, between 23 and 31 March 2020, and followed weekly for up to roughly 15 weeks. Library construction relied on 5' RACE. Instrument on record: NextSeq 500. To correct for sequencing error and PCR bias, the TCR library protocol tagged individual cDNA molecules with unique molecular identifiers. Both TCR alpha and beta chains were sequenced, and tight co-correlation was observed between alpha and beta sequence abundances in each sample. As for the original processing: Decombinator V4 was used to annotate the V gene, J gene and CDR3 of the TCR sequences. TCRs were defined as expanded if a significant change between any two time points was detected under a Poisson model with p below 0.0001. Abundances of TCRs were expressed as counts per million after normalisation to the total number of TCRs sequenced in each sample. TRAV1-2 paired with TRAJ12, TRAJ20 or TRAJ33 defined MAIT TCRs, while TRAV10 paired with TRAJ18 defined iNKT TCRs. VDJdb, accessed 1 November 2021, was searched for CMV, EBV and SARS-CoV-2 annotated TCRs, with TCRs annotated for multiple antigens excluded. Using fastp trimming at Q25 and MiXCR clonotype assembly, TCRdb reanalyzed the public sequencing data and kept in-frame beta chains. Rows merge per CDR3 protein into single entries with the most common DNA and genes. These V and J calls are TCRdb output, not the study's own analysis. The sample has approximately 30,000 distinct CDR3 sequences on record, roughly 7% of them singletons. The ten largest clonotypes hold over 35% of the sample.

This receptor was obtained from an adult who was a healthcare worker with PCR-confirmed SARS-CoV-2 infection or an uninfected control (not recorded which). The chain is assembled from TRBV11-2 and TRBJ2-3; 11 junctional bases match TRBD1. The specimen was whole blood. The CDR3 here reads CASNLGQGAIDTQYF. The nucleotide sequence reads as follows: TGTGCCAGCAACCTAGGACAGGGGGCTATAGATACGCAGTATTTT.